Included here is one TCR beta chain sequence, with context. As processed by the authors: Estimation of nucleated cell counts relied on the amplification of reference gene primers. Clones were read by immunoSEQ multiplex PCR, and TCRdb kept only the in-frame ones, dropping some. That table gives V, J and clone size, and the DNA gave D and trimming. The repertoire holds roughly 250,000 clones, with roughly 84% as singletons. The data were taken from a study of blood T cell repertoires in COVID-19. Study as a whole: COVID-19 samples from acute and convalescent phases originated in the United States, Italy and Spain. PBMCs, B-cell-depleted T cells, or T cells were the source of the cDNA or gDNA that made up the material.

CDR1 is SEHNR, CDR2 FQNEAQ, per germline (reference sequence). The CDR3 runs 14 residues. Trimming shortened V by 1 base and J by 4 bases, and 10 bases separated the two germline ends. This TCR was recovered from a woman aged 40 to 49 with active or convalescent COVID-19. The J gene is TRBJ1-1, the V gene TRBV7-9; D perhaps matches TRBD1 (6 bases). Source material: peripheral blood. The CDR3 nucleotides are TGTGCCAGCAGCTTAGAGGGGGTTGCCACTGAAGCTTTCTTT. It translates to CASSLEGVATEAFF.